One sample yielded the 30 T cell receptor beta chains listed below, sequenced in a study of blood T cell repertoires in COVID-19. The method was immunoSEQ multiplex PCR; TCRdb's version includes in-frame clones alone and lacks a portion of them. The data hold some 170,000 clones, with approximately 80% observed a single time. Sequencing was performed on peripheral blood. These receptors all come from a woman older than 75 with active or convalescent COVID-19.

This clone was counted a few times. The chain has TRBV10-3 and TRBJ1-5; 9 bases line up with TRBD1. The CDR3 extends over 14 amino acids. Germline CDR1 and CDR2: ENHRY and SYGVKD. V shed 4 bases and J 7 bases; nucleotides not matched to a gene: 5. The CDR3 is CAISVQGAGQPQHF. The CDR3 DNA is TGTGCCATCAGTGTACAGGGGGCAGGGCAGCCCCAGCATTTT.

The V call is TRBV4-3, the J call TRBJ2-5; TRBD1 agrees at 9 bases. The CDR3 length is 15 residues. Germline-derived CDR1 and CDR2 are LGHNA and YSLEER. J was trimmed by 4 bases and V by 0 bases; bases with no gene match: 3. CDR3 amino acids: CASSQDRDRVETQYF. In DNA form, the CDR3 reads TGCGCCAGCAGCCAAGATAGGGACAGGGTAGAGACCCAGTACTTC.

The rearrangement links TRBV7-2 to TRBJ1-5; no clear D gene. Trimming pared 5 bases from V and 3 bases from J, leaving 8 bases between. The CDR3 runs 13 residues. The germline CDR1 and CDR2 sequences are SGHTA and FQGNSA. For the CDR3, the DNA is TGTGCCAGCAGCACGGGTCCCAATCAGCCCCAGCATTTT. Amino acid sequence: CASSTGPNQPQHF.

This clone has only a few counts. The rearrangement uses TRBV6-2 or TRBV6-3 and TRBJ2-6; maybe TRBD1 (5 bases). The CDR3 runs to 14 residues. Trimming stripped 5 bases from V and 1 base from J, with 6 bases between. Germline assignment: CDR1 MNHEY and CDR2 SVGEGT. In nucleotides, the CDR3 is TGTGCCAGCAGTCGACAGTCTGGGGCCAACGTCCTGACTTTC. Translation: CASSRQSGANVLTF.

This chain uses TRBV3-1 (or the pseudogene TRBV3-2) with TRBJ1-6; TRBD1 agrees at 9 bases. Trimming at V came to 7 bases and at J to 10 bases, leaving 8 bases not matched to a gene. The CDR3 is made up of 14 amino acids. Germline V gene data show CDR1 as LGHDT and CDR2 as YNNKEL (reference sequence). The CDR3 DNA reads as TGTGCCAGCACCTCCGGGACAGGGAACTCACCCCTCCACTTT. It yields the protein CASTSGTGNSPLHF.

The chain recombines TRBV5-8 with TRBJ1-1; D unresolved. Trimming took 10 bases from V and 4 from J, leaving 17 bases between them. The CDR3 consists of 13 residues. Germline V gene sequence: CDR1 SGHTS, CDR2 YDEGEE. The CDR3 loop is CAVRRRAGTEAFF. CDR3 DNA sequence: TGTGCCGTCCGCCGGAGGGCGGGCACTGAAGCTTTCTTT.

The table lists this clone with a count of one. The chain has TRBV18 and TRBJ2-4; 7 positions agree with TRBD2. Germline lookup yields CDR1 KGHSH and CDR2 LQKENI. With V trimmed by 2 bases and J by 10 bases, 8 bases remained unmatched. The CDR3 is made up of 14 amino acids. Here the CDR3 DNA reads TGTGCCAGCTCACCAGGTGATCCCGGGGGGATTCAGTACTTC. Translated, it gives CASSPGDPGGIQYF.

The sample holds a few counts of this clone. The V gene is TRBV5-8, the J gene TRBJ1-6; D call uncertain. Germline V gene data show CDR1 as SGHTS and CDR2 as YDEGEE. V lost 3 bases, J lost 7 bases, and 20 bases lay in between. CDR3 length: 17 amino acids. The chain's CDR3 is CASSSGRAGRSNSPLHF. CDR3 coding DNA: TGTGCCAGCAGCTCCGGGAGGGCCGGGAGATCGAATTCACCCCTCCACTTT.

The gene calls are TRBV19 and TRBJ1-4; TRBD1 is a possible D gene (6 bases). The CDR3 covers 15 residues. From germline, CDR1 is LNHDA and CDR2 SQIVND (reference sequence). Between the trimmed V and J ends, which lost 4 bases and 0 bases, there was a span of 9 bases. The CDR3 sequence is CASSTNRATNEKLFF. The CDR3 nucleotides are TGTGCCAGTAGTACTAACAGGGCAACTAATGAAAAACTGTTTTTT.

The chain couples TRBV12-3 or TRBV12-4 to TRBJ1-5, with D possibly being TRBD1 (6 bases). The CDR3 totals 13 residues. V shed 7 bases and J shed 7 bases, with 14 bases lying between them. CDR3 in amino acids: CASIAGVGQPQHF. Written as DNA, the CDR3 is TGTGCCAGCATCGCAGGGGTCGGGCAGCCCCAGCATTTT.

The chain carries TRBV7-8 and TRBJ1-2; D may be TRBD1 (6 bases). The ends were cut back, 5 bases at V and 2 bases at J, with 15 bases in the middle. Germline V lookup: CDR1 SGHVS, CDR2 FQNEAQ. The CDR3 totals 15 residues. CDR3 nucleotides: TGTGCCAGCAGCCCTCAGGGGTCCCCAAACTATGGCTACACCTTC. Its translation: CASSPQGSPNYGYTF.

The gene calls are TRBV15 and TRBJ1-1, with 8 bases identical to TRBD1. Germline CDR1 reads LNHNV; CDR2 reads YYDKDF (reference sequence). The CDR3 has 14 amino acids. With 5 bases clipped from V and 4 bases from J, the junction kept 6 bases outside the gene matches. This CDR3 reads CATSLEQGATEAFF. In DNA form, the CDR3 reads TGTGCCACCAGCCTTGAGCAGGGGGCCACTGAAGCTTTCTTT.

The chain is built from TRBV6-5 and TRBJ2-4, with D maybe TRBD2 (5 bases). Germline V gene sequence: CDR1 MNHEY, CDR2 SVGAGI. CDR3 length: 14 residues. V was cut by 5 bases and J by 0 bases, with 8 bases left in between. CDR3 nucleotide sequence: TGTGCCAGCAGTCCAGGACTAGCCAAAAACATTCAGTACTTC. The encoded protein is CASSPGLAKNIQYF.

The V gene is TRBV7-9, the J gene TRBJ2-7, with 7 positions matching TRBD1. Germline lookup yields CDR1 SEHNR and CDR2 FQNEAQ (reference sequence). V lost 6 bases, J lost 0 bases, and 2 bases stayed unmatched. The CDR3 loop spans 13 amino acids. DNA for the CDR3: TGTGCCAGCAGTAGGGACAGCTCCTACGAGCAGTACTTC. It codes for CASSRDSSYEQYF.

The chain couples TRBV6-2 or TRBV6-3 to TRBJ2-7; 7 bases line up with TRBD2. V shed 4 bases, J shed 4 bases, and the junction held 4 bases outside the gene matches. Germline values: CDR1 MNHEY, CDR2 SVGEGT. CDR3 length equals 13 residues. CDR3 sequence reads: CASSSPGGYEQYF. As DNA, the CDR3 is TGTGCCAGCAGTTCCCCGGGGGGATACGAGCAGTACTTC.

The chain carries TRBV7-2 and TRBJ2-4; possibly TRBD2 for D (5 bases). The CDR3 is 19 residues long. Germline loops: CDR1 SGHTA, CDR2 FQGNSA. Trimming pared 1 base from V and 2 bases from J, leaving 21 bases between. The CDR3 sequence: CASSLDAISGRVTKNIQYF. The CDR3 DNA follows: TGTGCCAGCAGCTTAGATGCCATCTCCGGGCGGGTGACCAAAAACATTCAGTACTTC.

The chain joins TRBV19 to TRBJ2-4, with 8 bases that match TRBD1. The CDR3 is 16 amino acids. With 6 bases clipped from V and 0 bases from J, the junction kept 7 bases outside the gene matches. CDR1 LNHDA and CDR2 SQIVND come from the germline V gene (reference sequence). DNA for the CDR3: TGTGCCAGTAGCTTGGGACAGGATGTAGCCAAAAACATTCAGTACTTC. The encoded protein is CASSLGQDVAKNIQYF.

This chain uses TRBV5-1 with TRBJ1-1; weak D call: TRBD1 (5 bases). The CDR3 extends over 13 amino acids. Germline V CDR1 and CDR2: SGHRS, YFSETQ. V was shortened by 4 bases and J by 0 bases, with 7 bases between the two germline ends. Written as DNA, the CDR3 is TGCGCCAGCAGCCGGGGGATGAACACTGAAGCTTTCTTT. This translates into CASSRGMNTEAFF.

The chain is built from TRBV27 and TRBJ2-3; TRBD2 matches 8 bases. The germline V gene has CDR1 MNHEY and CDR2 SMNVEV (reference sequence). The CDR3 length is 18 residues. The ends lost 4 bases at V and 0 bases at J; junction bases unmatched: 12. The CDR3 loop is CASSYSGTRISSTDTQYF. The CDR3 DNA follows: TGTGCCAGCAGTTACTCCGGGACTAGGATTTCTAGCACAGATACGCAGTATTTT.

V is TRBV19 and J is TRBJ2-2, with TRBD1 identical over 9 bases. The CDR3 contains 15 residues. V lost 6 bases, J lost 7 bases, and 9 bases stayed unmatched. The V gene's germline CDR1 is LNHDA and CDR2 SQIVND (reference sequence). DNA for the CDR3: TGTGCCAGTAGCCCCGGGACAGGGTTGATCGGGGAGCTGTTTTTT. Its translation is CASSPGTGLIGELFF.

This clone was recorded only once. This chain connects TRBV6-2 or TRBV6-3 to TRBJ1-5, with D possibly TRBD1 on 5 matching bases. The CDR3 has 14 amino acids. Per germline, CDR1 MNHEY and CDR2 SVGEGT. Trimming took 4 bases from V and 2 from J, leaving 9 bases between them. In nucleotides, the CDR3 is TGTGCCAGCAGTTGGGGGGTAGGCAATCAGCCCCAGCATTTT. Translated: CASSWGVGNQPQHF.

The rearrangement joins TRBV6-5 to TRBJ2-5, with D possibly being TRBD1 (6 bases). The CDR3 extends over 15 amino acids. V was pared by 6 bases and J by 1 base, with 15 bases between. The germline V gene encodes CDR1 MNHEY and CDR2 SVGAGI. The CDR3 loop is CASRLQDSFQETQYF. In nucleotides, the CDR3 is TGTGCCAGCAGACTCCAGGACAGCTTCCAAGAGACCCAGTACTTC.

This clone has just one count. The chain carries TRBV2 and TRBJ2-1; 10 bases match TRBD2. CDR1 SNHLY and CDR2 FYNNEI come from the germline V gene. Losses at the gene ends were 6 bases for V and 2 bases for J; bases not matched to a gene: 7. CDR3 length: 16 residues. The CDR3 DNA is TGTGCCAGCAGCCAGCGGACTAGCGGAGCCTACAATGAGCAGTTCTTC. This codes for CASSQRTSGAYNEQFF.

This clone was counted only a few times. The CDR3 DNA sequence: TGCGCCAGCAGCGAAACATACACGGACTACTATGGCTACACCTTC. Translated, it gives CASSETYTDYYGYTF. The chain uses TRBV4-3 and TRBJ1-2, with D hard to call. The V gene's germline CDR1 is LGHNA and CDR2 YSLEER. The CDR3 is 15 amino acids. The V end lost 5 bases, the J end lost 3 bases, and 16 bases lay between the germline ends.

The V gene is TRBV11-3, the J gene TRBJ2-7; tentatively, D is TRBD2 (6 bases). The germline V and J ends were trimmed by 5 bases and 1 base, with 15 bases remaining between them. Germline V gives CDR1 SGHNT, CDR2 YENEEA. This CDR3 is built from 15 residues. The CDR3 here is CASSGGFRSSYEQYF. The CDR3 nucleotides are TGTGCCAGCAGCGGGGGGTTTCGTAGTTCCTACGAGCAGTACTTC.

V is TRBV18 and J is TRBJ1-5; TRBD1 matches at 9 bases. This CDR3 region has 15 residues. Trimming removed 2 bases from V and 8 bases from J; junction bases left unmatched: 7. Germline CDR1 KGHSH, CDR2 LQKENI. In nucleotides, the CDR3 is TGTGCCAGCTCACCAACGGGACAGGGCATTGAGCCCCAGCATTTT. Residues: CASSPTGQGIEPQHF. Full variable domain (remainder filled in from reference TRBV18 and TRBJ1-5): NAGVMQNPRHLVRRRGQEARLRCSPMKGHSHVYWYRQLPEEGLKFMVYLQKENIIDESGMPKERFSAEFPKEGPSILRIQQVVRGDSAAYFCASSPTGQGIEPQHFGDGTRLSIL.

This chain joins TRBV4-3 and TRBJ2-1, with 8 positions matching TRBD2. The trim removed 4 bases at V and 4 bases at J, leaving 9 bases unmatched. Germline CDR1 LGHNA, CDR2 YSLEER. This CDR3 has 16 residues. CDR3 residues: CASSRASGGSYNEQFF. CDR3 nucleotide sequence: TGCGCCAGCAGCCGAGCGAGCGGGGGCTCTTACAATGAGCAGTTCTTC.

The chain couples TRBV6-5 to TRBJ2-7; 13 bases fit TRBD2. V lost 7 bases to trimming and J lost 7 bases; unmatched junction nucleotides: 10. Looked up from germline, CDR1 is MNHEY and CDR2 is SVGAGI. This CDR3 comprises 15 residues. CDR3 nucleotide sequence: TGTGCCAGCAAGGACACTAGCGGGGGGGCGCGTGAGCAGTACTTC. Translation gives CASKDTSGGAREQYF.

This clone was observed once. V is TRBV5-6 and J is TRBJ1-1; D may be TRBD1 (5 bases). Germline CDR1 is SGHDT and CDR2 is YYEEEE. Trimming took off 7 bases at V and 3 bases at J, with 7 bases between the two ends. This CDR3 spans 11 amino acids. CDR3 bases: TGTGCCAGCCTCAGGGACACTGAAGCTTTCTTT. Protein: CASLRDTEAFF. Using reference TRBV5-6 and TRBJ1-1 for the parts outside the CDR3, the full variable domain is DAGVTQSPTHLIKTRGQQVTLRCSPKSGHDTVSWYQQALGQGPQFIFQYYEEEERQRGNFPDRFSGHQFPNYSSELNVNALLLGDSALYLCASLRDTEAFFGQGTRLTVV.

This rearrangement joins TRBV6-1 to TRBJ1-1; D ambiguous. This CDR3 is built from 12 residues. Germline values: CDR1 MNHNS, CDR2 SASEGT. The ends were cut back, 3 bases at V and 4 bases at J, with 6 bases in the middle. The CDR3 region has the DNA TGTGCCAGCAGTGAGGTCGGCACTGAAGCTTTCTTT. Protein: CASSEVGTEAFF.